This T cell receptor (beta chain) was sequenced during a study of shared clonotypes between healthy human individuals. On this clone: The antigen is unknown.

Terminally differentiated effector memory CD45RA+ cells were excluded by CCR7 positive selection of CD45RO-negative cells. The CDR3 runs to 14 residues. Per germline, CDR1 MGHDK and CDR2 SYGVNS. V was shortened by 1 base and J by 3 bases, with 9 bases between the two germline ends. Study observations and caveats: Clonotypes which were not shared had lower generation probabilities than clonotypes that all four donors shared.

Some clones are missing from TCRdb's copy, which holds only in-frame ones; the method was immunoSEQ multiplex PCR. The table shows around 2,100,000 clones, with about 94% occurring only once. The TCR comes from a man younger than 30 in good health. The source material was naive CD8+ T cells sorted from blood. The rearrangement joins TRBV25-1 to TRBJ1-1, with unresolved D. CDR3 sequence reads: CASSELYRDTEAFF. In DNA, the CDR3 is TGTGCCAGCAGTGAATTATATAGGGACACTGAAGCTTTCTTT.